This section outlines one T cell receptor (beta chain) sequence together with its context. What it recognizes is unknown. The record originates from a study of cytomegalovirus exposure and HLA in healthy donors. Study details: In a previous analysis, 120 million or so unique TCR beta sequences were found from 170 million or so T cells.

The germline V gene encodes CDR1 ENHRY and CDR2 SYGVKD. The CDR3 runs to 13 residues. The germline V and J ends were trimmed by 7 bases and 10 bases, with 17 bases remaining between them. Study conclusions and caveats: Reported results showed that the classifier diagnosed cytomegalovirus status with high specificity and sensitivity. After further analysis at a later stage, 17,000 or so TCR beta sequences were associated with HLA alleles at 0.05 false discovery rate. About 87% or about 30% of the time was how often most TCR beta V segments were productive, according to an earlier analysis.

The PCR contained 60 Vbeta and 13 Jbeta primers. The protocol was immunoSEQ multiplex PCR, while the TCRdb copy is restricted to in-frame clones and leaves out a portion. The repertoire holds over 150,000 clones, with 82% as singletons. The chain has TRBV10-3 and TRBJ2-1; no clear D gene. Sequencing was performed on PBMCs. This TCR was sampled from a man aged 45-65 years in good health and CMV-seropositive. The CDR3 sequence is CAITLDSSEEQFF. DNA for the CDR3: TGTGCCATCACCCTAGACTCTTCGGAAGAGCAGTTCTTC.